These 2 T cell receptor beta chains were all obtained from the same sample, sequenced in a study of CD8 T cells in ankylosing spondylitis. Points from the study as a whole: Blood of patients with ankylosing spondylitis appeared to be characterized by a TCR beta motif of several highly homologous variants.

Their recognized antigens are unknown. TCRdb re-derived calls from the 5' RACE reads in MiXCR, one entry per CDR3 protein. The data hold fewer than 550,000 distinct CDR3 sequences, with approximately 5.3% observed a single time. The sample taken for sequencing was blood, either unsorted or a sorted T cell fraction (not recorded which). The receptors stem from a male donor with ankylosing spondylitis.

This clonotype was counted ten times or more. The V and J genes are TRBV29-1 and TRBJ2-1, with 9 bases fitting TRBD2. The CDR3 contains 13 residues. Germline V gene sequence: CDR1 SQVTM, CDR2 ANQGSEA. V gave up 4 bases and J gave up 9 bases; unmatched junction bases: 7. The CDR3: CSVGLAGAAEQFF. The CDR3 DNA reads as TGCAGCGTTGGTTTAGCGGGAGCTGCTGAGCAGTTCTTC.

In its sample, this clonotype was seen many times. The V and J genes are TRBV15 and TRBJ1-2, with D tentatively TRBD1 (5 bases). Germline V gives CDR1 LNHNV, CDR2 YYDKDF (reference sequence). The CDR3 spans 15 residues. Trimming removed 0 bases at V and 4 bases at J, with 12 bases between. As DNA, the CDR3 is TGTGCCACCAGCAGAGAAGGGGCCCGTATCTATGGCTACACCTTC. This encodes CATSREGARIYGYTF.